Listed below are T cell receptor beta chains from one sample, sequenced in a study of blood T cell repertoires in COVID-19. Profiled with immunoSEQ multiplex PCR; TCRdb holds only in-frame clones, not every one. Of more than 45,000 clones detected, 65% to 85% appear once; the ten largest clones hold approximately 16%. Sample: peripheral blood. The receptors originated from a man aged 35 to 55 with acute or convalescent COVID-19. The CDR3 runs from the conserved cysteine through the conserved F or W. D genes are given only for firm matches. Expanded clones get a size class; other rows say once, few or many, or leave the size out.

cdr3_aa | cdr3_nt | d_call | j_call | clone_size | v_call
CASSELGQSSLWNTIYF | TGCGCCAGCAGTGAGTTGGGACAGTCATCTCTGTGGAACACCATATATTTT | TRBD1 | TRBJ1-3 | NA | TRBV10-2
CAISPGQGIQNEQFF | TGTGCCATCAGTCCTGGACAGGGGATACAAAATGAGCAGTTCTTC | TRBD1 | TRBJ2-1 | NA | TRBV10-3
CASSQANLGGSSYNEQFF | TGCGCCAGCAGCCAAGCCAACTTGGGGGGAAGCTCCTACAATGAGCAGTTCTTC | NA | TRBJ2-1 | NA | TRBV4-1
CASPDRGPVWDNEQFF | TGTGCCAGCCCGGACAGGGGGCCCGTTTGGGACAATGAGCAGTTCTTC | NA | TRBJ2-1 | NA | TRBV21-1
CATSERQGVVGELFF | TGTGCCACCAGTGAACGACAGGGTGTAGTCGGGGAGCTGTTTTTT | TRBD1 | TRBJ2-2 | NA | TRBV24-1
CASSTTAIDTGELFF | TGCGCCAGCAGCACAACAGCAATAGACACCGGGGAGCTGTTTTTT | NA | TRBJ2-2 | NA | TRBV5-1
CASSWIARGDTEAFF | TGTGCCAGCAGTTGGATCGCCAGGGGCGACACTGAAGCTTTCTTT | NA | TRBJ1-1 | once | TRBV27
CASSLATGGGYGGELFF | TGCGCCAGCAGCTTGGCCACCGGCGGGGGTTACGGCGGGGAGCTGTTTTTT | TRBD2 | TRBJ2-2 | NA | TRBV5-1
CASSRTTTNEKLFF | TGTGCCAGCAGCCGAACAACAACTAATGAAAAACTGTTTTTT | NA | TRBJ1-4 | NA | TRBV6-2/TRBV6-3
CASSPGGLEETQYF | TGTGCCAGCAGCCCCGGCGGGCTGGAAGAGACCCAGTACTTC | NA | TRBJ2-5 | NA | TRBV5-4
CASSYSTGILPQPQHF | TGTGCCAGCAGTTACTCGACGGGGATCCTCCCCCAGCCCCAGCATTTT | NA | TRBJ1-5 | NA | TRBV6-5
CATSDKGGRGIETQYF | TGTGCCACCAGTGATAAAGGGGGCAGGGGAATAGAGACCCAGTACTTC | TRBD1 | TRBJ2-5 | NA | TRBV24-1
CASSLAGVNEQFF | TGTGCCAGCAGCTTAGCAGGGGTCAATGAGCAGTTCTTC | NA | TRBJ2-1 | once | TRBV11-2
CASNRDNGQPQHF | TGTGCCAGTAACAGGGATAATGGTCAGCCCCAGCATTTT | NA | TRBJ1-5 | NA | TRBV19
CASSEQGDQFGYTF | TGTGCCAGCAGTGAACAGGGGGATCAGTTTGGCTACACCTTC | TRBD1 | TRBJ1-2 | NA | TRBV2
CASSDGTGAQETQYF | TGCGCCAGCAGTGATGGGACAGGGGCTCAAGAGACCCAGTACTTC | TRBD1 | TRBJ2-5 | NA | TRBV10-1
CASSPQGNPSYEQYF | TGTGCCAGCTCACCCCAGGGTAACCCATCCTACGAGCAGTACTTC | NA | TRBJ2-7 | few | TRBV18
CASRAKYRDSNQPQHF | TGTGCCAGTAGGGCCAAGTACCGGGACTCCAATCAGCCCCAGCATTTT | NA | TRBJ1-5 | few | TRBV19
CATSRAYTYEQYF | TGTGCCACCAGCAGAGCGTACACCTACGAGCAGTACTTC | NA | TRBJ2-7 | NA | TRBV15
CASSAPDRHSYEQYF | TGTGCCAGCAGCGCCCCGGACAGACACTCCTACGAGCAGTACTTC | NA | TRBJ2-7 | NA | TRBV7-9
CASSPVQGAKTEAFF | TGTGCCAGCTCACCAGTACAGGGGGCGAAAACTGAAGCTTTCTTT | TRBD1 | TRBJ1-1 | few | TRBV18
CASSLDRGSTGELFF | TGTGCCAGCAGCTTGGACCGGGGGAGCACCGGGGAGCTGTTTTTT | NA | TRBJ2-2 | NA | TRBV5-5
CASSQAGVSGNTIYF | TGTGCCAGCAGCCAAGCAGGGGTCTCTGGAAACACCATATATTTT | NA | TRBJ1-3 | NA | TRBV4-2
CASSLSGGNQPQHF | TGTGCCAGCTCACTCTCAGGGGGCAATCAGCCCCAGCATTTT | NA | TRBJ1-5 | NA | TRBV18
CASSEAWGDRAYGYTF | TGTGCCAGCAGTGAAGCGTGGGGGGACAGGGCCTATGGCTACACCTTC | TRBD1 | TRBJ1-2 | NA | TRBV6-1
CASSPLLQGDGYTF | TGTGCCAGCTCACCGTTACTACAGGGTGACGGCTACACCTTC | NA | TRBJ1-2 | NA | TRBV18
CASSQRGRNYGYTF | TGTGCCAGCAGTCAGAGGGGGCGCAACTATGGCTACACCTTC | TRBD1 | TRBJ1-2 | NA | TRBV27
CASSFGTTEAFF | TGTGCCAGCAGTTTCGGTACCACTGAAGCTTTCTTT | NA | TRBJ1-1 | NA | TRBV12-3/TRBV12-4
CASSPGQFTQPQHF | TGCGCCAGCAGCCCGGGACAGTTTACTCAGCCCCAGCATTTT | TRBD1 | TRBJ1-5 | NA | TRBV5-1
CASSLLAGTGELFF | TGTGCCAGCAGCTTACTAGCGGGCACCGGGGAGCTGTTTTTT | TRBD2 | TRBJ2-2 | NA | TRBV11-3
CASSLDGGGSTDTQYF | TGCGCCAGCAGCTTGGACGGCGGGGGTTCCACAGATACGCAGTATTTT | TRBD2 | TRBJ2-3 | few | TRBV5-1
CASSRQGLGKPQHF | TGTGCCAGCAGCCGACAGGGGTTAGGAAAGCCCCAGCATTTT | TRBD1 | TRBJ1-5 | NA | TRBV6-6
CASRFGQQETQYF | TGTGCCAGCAGATTTGGACAGCAAGAGACCCAGTACTTC | NA | TRBJ2-5 | NA | TRBV2
CASSIGTVNTGELFF | TGTGCCAGTAGTATAGGGACAGTTAACACCGGGGAGCTGTTTTTT | NA | TRBJ2-2 | NA | TRBV19
CASSLTGLQETQYF | TGTGCCAGCAGCTTAACAGGGTTACAAGAGACCCAGTACTTC | NA | TRBJ2-5 | NA | TRBV7-2
CASSYNLDSKGNTIYF | TGTGCCAGCAGCTATAACCTCGACAGTAAAGGAAACACCATATATTTT | NA | TRBJ1-3 | NA | TRBV11-2
CASAGRLTDTQYF | TGTGCCAGCGCCGGGAGATTAACAGATACGCAGTATTTT | NA | TRBJ2-3 | NA | TRBV2
CASRSRQETQYF | TGTGCCAGTAGGAGCAGGCAAGAGACCCAGTACTTC | NA | TRBJ2-5 | NA | TRBV19
CASSLGVKLVFGETQYF | TGTGCCAGCAGCTTAGGAGTAAAGTTAGTCTTCGGGGAGACCCAGTACTTC | NA | TRBJ2-5 | few | TRBV7-8
CASSETGPYGYTF | TGTGCCAGCAGTGAAACAGGGCCCTATGGCTACACCTTC | NA | TRBJ1-2 | once | TRBV6-1
CASSSDRESREQFF | TGCGCCAGCAGTTCCGACAGGGAAAGTAGGGAGCAGTTCTTC | TRBD1 | TRBJ2-1 | once | TRBV5-1
CASSFGGGQTQYF | TGCGCCAGCAGCTTCGGAGGGGGCCAGACCCAGTACTTC | NA | TRBJ2-5 | NA | TRBV5-1
CASSRYGTVEAFF | TGTGCCAGCAGCCGATATGGGACAGTTGAAGCTTTCTTT | TRBD1 | TRBJ1-1 | NA | TRBV6-5
CASGTDYGYTF | TGTGCCAGCGGGACAGACTATGGCTACACCTTC | TRBD1 | TRBJ1-2 | few | TRBV2
CASGRGDGYTF | TGTGCCAGCGGGAGGGGTGATGGCTACACCTTC | NA | TRBJ1-2 | NA | TRBV12-3/TRBV12-4